A single TCR beta chain is shown here with its context. The ends lost 2 bases at V and 1 base at J; junction bases unmatched: 9. Looked up from germline, CDR1 is SNHLY and CDR2 is FYNNEI. The CDR3 loop spans 17 amino acids. Under the authors' procedure: From reference gene primer amplification, estimates of nucleated cell counts were derived. The protocol was immunoSEQ multiplex PCR, while the TCRdb copy is restricted to in-frame clones and leaves out a portion. D and trimming come from the DNA, and the V and J calls and clone size come from that table. The table records roughly 150,000 clones, around 88% of them present only once. The data were taken from a study of blood T cell repertoires in COVID-19. Study-wide context: The origin of the acute and convalescent COVID-19 samples was the United States, Italy and Spain. Sample material is recorded as cDNA or gDNA derived from T cells, B-cell-depleted T cells, or PBMCs.

Sequences were obtained from peripheral blood. The chain uses TRBV2 and TRBJ2-3; 7 nucleotides align to TRBD2. The source is a human donor in a cohort sampled during active COVID-19. This CDR3 is CASSESRASGGTDTQYF. In nucleotides, the CDR3 is TGTGCCAGCAGTGAAAGTCGGGCTAGCGGAGGCACAGATACGCAGTATTTT. Using reference TRBV2 and TRBJ2-3 for the parts outside the CDR3, the full variable domain is EPEVTQTPSHQVTQMGQEVILRCVPISNHLYFYWYRQILGQKVEFLVSFYNNEISEKSEIFDDQFSVERPDGSNFTLKIRSTKLEDSAMYFCASSESRASGGTDTQYFGPGTRLTVL.